These T cell receptor beta chains were read from a single sample in a study of long-term antiretroviral therapy in people with HIV. Profiled with immunoSEQ multiplex PCR; TCRdb holds only in-frame clones, not every one. The data hold some 19,000 clones, with approximately 84% observed a single time. The sequencing here drew on unsorted PBMCs, taken 0.9 years after starting antiretroviral therapy. These receptor sequences come from a man aged 18 to 29 with HIV. Both conserved end residues are part of each CDR3. A D gene is named only where the DNA matches it firmly. For some rows the clone size is stated as once, few or many, or as a class when expanded; others skip it.

D gene	clone size	V gene	J gene	CDR3 protein	CDR3 DNA
TRBD1	.	TRBV10-2	TRBJ2-5	CASSELRTGEETQYF	TGCGCCAGCAGTGAACTTCGGACAGGTGAAGAGACCCAGTACTTC
TRBD1	.	TRBV10-2	TRBJ1-3	CASSQGARSGNTIYF	TGCGCCAGCAGTCAGGGGGCGCGAAGTGGAAACACCATATATTTT
TRBD1	.	TRBV29-1	TRBJ2-7	CSAGGQLHEQYF	TGCAGCGCTGGGGGACAGCTCCACGAGCAGTACTTC
.	.	TRBV25-1	TRBJ1-4	CASSAGTTNEKLFF	TGTGCCAGCAGTGCCGGTACAACTAATGAAAAACTGTTTTTT
.	.	TRBV5-4	TRBJ1-1	CASSFDSNTEAFF	TGTGCCAGCAGCTTCGACAGCAACACTGAAGCTTTCTTT
TRBD1	.	TRBV27	TRBJ2-5	CASSLLQGAETQYF	TGTGCCAGCAGTCTCCTACAGGGGGCAGAGACCCAGTACTTC
TRBD1	.	TRBV7-8	TRBJ1-1	CASTPGGPEAFF	TGTGCCAGCACCCCAGGGGGGCCTGAAGCTTTCTTT
.	.	TRBV2	TRBJ2-5	CASRDTRLVRQETQYF	TGTGCCAGCAGAGATACAAGACTAGTACGGCAAGAGACCCAGTACTTC
.	.	TRBV5-1	TRBJ2-2	CASSPLGWTGELFF	TGCGCCAGCAGCCCCTTGGGATGGACCGGGGAGCTGTTTTTT
.	.	TRBV4-1	TRBJ2-1	CASSPQGLMESHEQFF	TGCGCCAGCAGCCCCCAAGGACTTATGGAGAGCCATGAGCAGTTCTTC
.	.	TRBV28	TRBJ2-2	CASRPLLLNTGELFF	TGTGCCAGCCGGCCACTGCTCTTGAACACCGGGGAGCTGTTTTTT
.	.	TRBV5-4	TRBJ1-1	CASSLAGTLNTEAFF	TGTGCCAGCAGCTTGGCCGGGACCTTGAACACTGAAGCTTTCTTT
.	once	TRBV15	TRBJ1-1	CATSRDPQGSDSEAFF	TGTGCCACCAGCAGAGATCCTCAGGGCTCCGACTCTGAAGCTTTCTTT
TRBD1	.	TRBV5-4	TRBJ1-1	CASRSDRGFGEAFF	TGTGCCAGCAGATCGGACAGGGGGTTTGGTGAAGCTTTCTTT